The 15 T cell receptor beta chains below were found in one sample sequenced in a study of vaccination effects on CD4 cells after COVID-19. Generated by immunoSEQ multiplex PCR, the TCRdb table keeps only in-frame clones and is missing some. The sample shows 63,000 or so clones, roughly 73% of them seen only once. These TCRs' antigens remain unknown. Antigen-specific CD4+ T cells were expanded with viral peptide pools in the ViraFEST assay before sequencing. Once cultured for approximately eleven days, the cells underwent separation to obtain CD4+ T cells. The person's infection with SARS-CoV-2, confirmed by PCR, took place between March and December 2020. The sequencing here drew on CD4+ T cells from PBMCs cultured with HIV peptides, taken before COVID-19 vaccination. The sample's subset: HIV-1 Nef peptide pool negative control/reference culture. The receptors stem from a human donor who had a prior SARS-CoV-2 infection.

The rearrangement joins TRBV20-1 to TRBJ1-4; D unclear. CDR1 and CDR2 (germline): DFQATT, SNEGSKA (reference sequence). Trimming stripped 5 bases from V and 4 bases from J, with 5 bases between. This CDR3 is 11 amino acids long. The CDR3, as DNA: TGCAGTGCTTCCGTTAATGAAAAACTGTTTTTT. Protein: CSASVNEKLFF.

V is TRBV11-2 and J is TRBJ2-2; TRBD2 matches 8 bases. CDR1 and CDR2 (germline): SGHAT, FQNNGV. The CDR3 runs 15 residues. The V gene end was trimmed by 6 bases and the J gene end by 6 bases; junction bases not matched to a gene: 9. CDR3 DNA sequence: TGTGCCAGCAGACCCCCCGGGAGGGCCTCCGGGGAGCTGTTTTTT. It translates to CASRPPGRASGELFF. The full variable domain, rest sourced from reference TRBV11-2 and TRBJ2-2, is EAGVAQSPRYKIIEKRQSVAFWCNPISGHATLYWYQQILGQGPKLLIQFQNNGVVDDSQLPKDRFSAERLKGVDSTLKIQPAKLEDSAVYLCASRPPGRASGELFFGEGSRLTVL.

The chain couples TRBV5-1 to TRBJ1-1; no clear D gene. The V end lost 0 bases, the J end lost 8 bases, and 8 bases lay between the germline ends. Germline CDR1 and CDR2: SGHRS and YFSETQ. This CDR3 is 12 amino acids long. CDR3 residues: CASSLAGREAFF. The CDR3 region has the DNA TGCGCCAGCAGCTTGGCCGGGAGGGAAGCTTTCTTT. Full variable domain (remainder filled in from reference TRBV5-1 and TRBJ1-1): KAGVTQTPRYLIKTRGQQVTLSCSPISGHRSVSWYQQTPGQGLQFLFEYFSETQRNKGNFPGRFSGRQFSNSRSEMNVSTLELGDSALYLCASSLAGREAFFGQGTRLTVV.

The rearrangement uses TRBV14 and TRBJ2-3; D gene unclear. This CDR3 comprises 16 residues. Germline CDR1 and CDR2: SGHDN and FVKESK. Trimming removed 1 base at V and 2 bases at J, with 13 bases between. The CDR3 DNA reads TGTGCCAGCAGCCAAGGGATTGGGCGAATCACAGATACGCAGTATTTT. Encoded protein: CASSQGIGRITDTQYF.

The genes are TRBV7-9 and TRBJ1-3; possibly TRBD1 for D (6 bases). This CDR3 contains 13 residues. CDR1 SEHNR and CDR2 FQNEAQ come from the germline V gene (reference sequence). The V and J ends lost 4 bases and 11 bases respectively, with 15 bases between them. This CDR3 reads CASSSGTHTAIYF. The CDR3 coding sequence is TGTGCCAGCAGCTCCGGGACACATACTGCCATATATTTT.

The chain carries TRBV7-8 and TRBJ2-5, with 8 bases aligning to TRBD1. V lost 1 base to trimming and J lost 7 bases; unmatched junction nucleotides: 8. The CDR3 length is 15 residues. Germline values: CDR1 SGHVS, CDR2 FQNEAQ. This chain's CDR3 is CASSLGGQAGRTQYF. The DNA of the CDR3 is TGTGCCAGCAGCTTAGGGGGACAGGCTGGTAGGACCCAGTACTTC.

This clone was found once. The chain uses TRBV6-5 and TRBJ2-5; the D gene is possibly TRBD2 (5 bases). Germline lookup yields CDR1 MNHEY and CDR2 SVGAGI. V shed 3 bases and J shed 4 bases, with 9 bases lying between them. The CDR3 runs 13 residues. CDR3 residues: CASSYIAIETQYF. The CDR3, as DNA: TGTGCCAGCAGTTATATAGCGATAGAGACCCAGTACTTC.

This clone has a handful of counts. The V gene is TRBV30, the J gene TRBJ1-5, with D maybe TRBD1 (6 bases). The CDR3 contains 13 residues. Germline values: CDR1 GTSNPN, CDR2 SVGIG (reference sequence). The V end lost 0 bases, the J end lost 6 bases, and 9 bases lay between the germline ends. The CDR3 nucleotides read TGTGCCTGGAGTGTACTAGGGGGTCAGCCCCAGCATTTT. Translated: CAWSVLGGQPQHF.

CDR3: CASSVRDYDEKLFF. In nucleotides, the CDR3 is TGTGCCAGTAGTGTCCGGGACTATGACGAAAAACTGTTTTTT. V usage is TRBV19 and J usage is TRBJ1-4; TRBD1 might be the D (5 bases). This CDR3 has 14 amino acids. The germline V gene has CDR1 LNHDA and CDR2 SQIVND (reference sequence). Trimming removed 5 bases from V and 8 bases from J, with 15 bases in between.

This clone came up once. The chain is built from TRBV2 and TRBJ1-2; possible D gene TRBD1, 6 bases. The V end was cut by 3 bases, the J end by 4 bases, with 9 bases between. The CDR3 consists of 13 residues. Germline assignment: CDR1 SNHLY and CDR2 FYNNEI. CDR3 nucleotides: TGTGCCAGCAGTGATAACAGGGTCTATGGCTACACCTTC. It translates to CASSDNRVYGYTF.

The chain joins TRBV30 to TRBJ1-2, with a possible D match to TRBD1 (6 bases). The length of the CDR3 is 12 residues. Trimming removed 3 bases at V and 4 bases at J, with 9 bases between. CDR1 GTSNPN and CDR2 SVGIG come from the germline V gene (reference sequence). The CDR3 loop reads CAWSLDSYGYTF. DNA for the CDR3: TGTGCCTGGAGCCTGGACAGCTATGGCTACACCTTC.

This chain connects TRBV10-3 to TRBJ2-2; TRBD2 matches at 7 bases. Looked up from germline, CDR1 is ENHRY and CDR2 is SYGVKD. V lost 8 bases and J lost 8; bases outside the gene matches: 14. CDR3 length equals 15 residues. CDR3 amino acids: CAISPPGGLKGELFF. DNA of the CDR3: TGTGCCATCTCCCCCCCGGGAGGTTTAAAAGGGGAGCTGTTTTTT.

The chain employs TRBV5-8 and TRBJ2-5; 7 bases are shared with TRBD2. J gave up 3 bases and V 4 bases, and 12 bases lay outside the gene matches. CDR1 and CDR2 (germline): SGHTS, YDEGEE. The CDR3 is made up of 16 amino acids. CDR3 sequence reads: CASSPWTRRREETQYF. The CDR3 bases are TGTGCCAGCAGCCCCTGGACTAGGAGGAGGGAAGAGACCCAGTACTTC.

The V and J genes are TRBV7-2 and TRBJ2-1; no reliable D call. V was clipped by 1 base and J by 9 bases, with 19 bases between them. The germline V gene encodes CDR1 SGHTA and CDR2 FQGNSA. The CDR3 runs to 16 residues. The CDR3 nucleotides are TGTGCCAGCAGCTTAGAAATTGGGCGCAGACTGCCTGAGCAGTTCTTC. Its protein product is CASSLEIGRRLPEQFF.

The genes are TRBV25-1 and TRBJ1-4; 7 bases agree with TRBD1. In germline, CDR1 is MGHDK, CDR2 SYGVNS. CDR3 length: 15 amino acids. The V and J ends lost 3 bases and 6 bases, in that order; junction bases with no gene match: 7. CDR3 in amino acids: CASSDPRTGDEKLFF. The CDR3 DNA reads TGTGCCAGCAGTGATCCCCGGACAGGTGATGAAAAACTGTTTTTT.